This T cell receptor (beta chain) stems from a study of radiotherapy plus CTLA-4 blockade in lung cancer (dated by TCRdb to 2016 to 2019). Describing the broader study: Among the enrolled patients, 15% to 20% had an objective response, and less than 40% reached disease control. The study at large found these results: After treatment with radiotherapy and ipilimumab, TCR clones that originated in tumors expanded in peripheral blood. Early dynamic changes in blood T cell clones, together with increased serum interferon-beta after radiation, were reported as the strongest predictors of response.

The CDR3 starts with the cysteine, ends with the phenylalanine, and has 13 residues. This entry keeps only the CDR3 DNA: 39 bases, framed from base 1. Deletion took 5 bases off V and 6 bases off J, with a span of 13 bases between the germline ends. The CDR1 and CDR2 encoded by the germline V gene are SGHAT and FQNNGV. In this study, focal radiation therapy paired with CTLA-4 blockade (ipilimumab) was tested in patients who had chemo-refractory metastatic non-small-cell lung cancer. The table lists this clone with a few counts. Its antigen is not yet known. The input lacks base qualities; no much larger clone sits a single base away. Libraries were built with the immunoSEQ multiplex PCR assay. The immuneACCESS repertoire file appears here via TCRdb, limited to in-frame rearrangements. These files lack a portion of the clones; in checked studies, under half of the deficit traces to unresolved V genes, and the cause of the others is not known. This sample is represented by tens of thousands of clones; around 73% of them were singletons. The ten largest clones take up around 3.3% of the sample.

Here the sequenced sample was peripheral blood, taken from a patient treated with radiotherapy plus ipilimumab. The sequence came from a human donor with non-small cell lung cancer who had a complete response to radiotherapy plus ipilimumab. The chain couples TRBV11-2 to TRBJ1-1; perhaps TRBD1 is the D gene, with 6 bases matching. The nucleotide sequence reads TGTGCCAGCAGCCGCCCAGGGGAAGCTGAAGCTTTCTTT. Its protein is CASSRPGEAEAFF.